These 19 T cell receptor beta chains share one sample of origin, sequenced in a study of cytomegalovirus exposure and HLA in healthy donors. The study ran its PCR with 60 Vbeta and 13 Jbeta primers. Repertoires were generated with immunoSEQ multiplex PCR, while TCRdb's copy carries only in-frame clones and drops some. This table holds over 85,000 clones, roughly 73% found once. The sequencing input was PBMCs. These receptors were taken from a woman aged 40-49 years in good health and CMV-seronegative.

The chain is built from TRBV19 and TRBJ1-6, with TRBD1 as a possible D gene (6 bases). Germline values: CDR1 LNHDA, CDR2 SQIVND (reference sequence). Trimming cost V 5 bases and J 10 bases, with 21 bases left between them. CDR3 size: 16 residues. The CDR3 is CASSSAGGHGGSPLHF. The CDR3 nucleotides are TGTGCCAGTAGTTCCGCCGGGGGGCACGGGGGGTCACCCCTCCACTTT.

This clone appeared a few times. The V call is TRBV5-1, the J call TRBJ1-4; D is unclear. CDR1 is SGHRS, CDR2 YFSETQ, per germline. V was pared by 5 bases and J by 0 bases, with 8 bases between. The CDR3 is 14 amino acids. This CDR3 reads CASRRAATNEKLFF. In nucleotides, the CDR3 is TGCGCCAGCAGGCGAGCTGCAACTAATGAAAAACTGTTTTTT.

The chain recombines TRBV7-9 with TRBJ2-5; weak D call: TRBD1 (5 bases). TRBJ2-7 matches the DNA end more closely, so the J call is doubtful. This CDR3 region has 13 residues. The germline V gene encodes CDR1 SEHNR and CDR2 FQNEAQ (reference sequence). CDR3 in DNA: TGTGCCAGCAGCTCGGACATTTCCTACGAGCAGTACTTC. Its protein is CASSSDISYEQYF.

The CDR3 protein is CATSRGVSYNEQFF. The CDR3 coding sequence is TGTGCCACCAGCCGCGGGGTATCCTACAATGAGCAGTTCTTC. The gene calls are TRBV15 and TRBJ2-1; perhaps TRBD2 as D (6 bases). Germline V lookup: CDR1 LNHNV, CDR2 YYDKDF (reference sequence). V lost 5 bases and J lost 1, with 9 bases in between. The CDR3 consists of 14 residues.

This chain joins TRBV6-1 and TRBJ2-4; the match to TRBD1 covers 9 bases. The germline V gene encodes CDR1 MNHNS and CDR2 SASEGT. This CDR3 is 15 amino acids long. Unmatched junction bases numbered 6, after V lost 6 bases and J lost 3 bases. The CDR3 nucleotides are TGTGCCAGCAGCAAACAGGGGGCAGACAAAAACATTCAGTACTTC. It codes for CASSKQGADKNIQYF.

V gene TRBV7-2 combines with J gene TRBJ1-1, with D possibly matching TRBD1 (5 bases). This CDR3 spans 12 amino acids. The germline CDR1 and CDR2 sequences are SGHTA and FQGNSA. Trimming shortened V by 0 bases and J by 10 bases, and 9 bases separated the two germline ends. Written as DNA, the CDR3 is TGTGCCAGCAGCTTAGCGGCTAGGGGAGCTTTCTTT. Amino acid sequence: CASSLAARGAFF. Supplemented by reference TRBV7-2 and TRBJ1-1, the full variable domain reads GAGVSQSPSNKVTEKGKDVELRCDPISGHTALYWYRQSLGQGLEFLIYFQGNSAPDKSGLPSDRFSAERTGGSVSTLTIQRTQQEDSAVYLCASSLAARGAFFGQGTRLTVV.

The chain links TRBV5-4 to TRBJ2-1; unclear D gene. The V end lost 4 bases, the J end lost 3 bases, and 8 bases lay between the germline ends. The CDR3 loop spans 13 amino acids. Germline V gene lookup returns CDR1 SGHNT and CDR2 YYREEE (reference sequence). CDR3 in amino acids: CASSQVGYNEQFF. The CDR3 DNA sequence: TGTGCCAGCAGCCAGGTGGGCTACAATGAGCAGTTCTTC. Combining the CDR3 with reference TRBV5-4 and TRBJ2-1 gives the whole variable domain ETGVTQSPTHLIKTRGQQVTLRCSSQSGHNTVSWYQQALGQGPQFIFQYYREEENGRGNFPPRFSGLQFPNYSSELNVNALELDDSALYLCASSQVGYNEQFFGPGTRLTVL.

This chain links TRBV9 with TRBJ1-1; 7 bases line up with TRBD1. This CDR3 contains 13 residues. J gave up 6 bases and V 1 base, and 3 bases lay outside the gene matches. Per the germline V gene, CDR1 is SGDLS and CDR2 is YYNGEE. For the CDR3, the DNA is TGTGCCAGCAGCGTATCAGGGGGATCTGAAGCTTTCTTT. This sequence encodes CASSVSGGSEAFF.

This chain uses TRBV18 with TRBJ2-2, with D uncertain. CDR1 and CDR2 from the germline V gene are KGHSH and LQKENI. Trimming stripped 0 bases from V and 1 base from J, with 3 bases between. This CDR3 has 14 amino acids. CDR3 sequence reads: CASSPPGNTGELFF. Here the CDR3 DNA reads TGTGCCAGCTCACCACCCGGGAACACCGGGGAGCTGTTTTTT.

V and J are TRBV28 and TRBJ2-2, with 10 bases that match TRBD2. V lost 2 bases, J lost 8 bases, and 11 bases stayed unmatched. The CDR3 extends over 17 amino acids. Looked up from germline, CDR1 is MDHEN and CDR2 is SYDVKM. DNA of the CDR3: TGTGCCAGCAGTTTAGGGGGGGGACTAGCGACGTCTGGGGAGCTGTTTTTT. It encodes CASSLGGGLATSGELFF.

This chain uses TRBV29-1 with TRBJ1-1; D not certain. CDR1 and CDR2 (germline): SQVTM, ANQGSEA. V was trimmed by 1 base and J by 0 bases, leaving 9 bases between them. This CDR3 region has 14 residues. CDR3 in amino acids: CSVEGRLMNTEAFF. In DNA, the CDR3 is TGCAGCGTTGAAGGCAGGCTAATGAACACTGAAGCTTTCTTT.

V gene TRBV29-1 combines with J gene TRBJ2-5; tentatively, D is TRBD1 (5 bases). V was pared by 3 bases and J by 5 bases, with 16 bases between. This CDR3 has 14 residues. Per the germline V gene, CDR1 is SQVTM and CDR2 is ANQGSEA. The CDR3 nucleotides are TGCAGCGTTGACCCTAGAGGCTACAGGGAGACCCAGTACTTC. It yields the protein CSVDPRGYRETQYF.

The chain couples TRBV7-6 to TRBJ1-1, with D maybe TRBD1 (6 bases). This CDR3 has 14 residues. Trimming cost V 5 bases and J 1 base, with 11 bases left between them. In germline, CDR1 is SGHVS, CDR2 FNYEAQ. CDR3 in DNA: TGTGCCAGCAGCCCGGGACACGCGAACACTGAAGCTTTCTTT. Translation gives CASSPGHANTEAFF.

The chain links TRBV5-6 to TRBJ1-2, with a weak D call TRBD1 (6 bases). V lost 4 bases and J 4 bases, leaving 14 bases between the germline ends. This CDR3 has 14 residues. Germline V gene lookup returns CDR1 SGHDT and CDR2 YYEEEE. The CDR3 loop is CASSPGGGGYGYTF. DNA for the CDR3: TGTGCCAGCAGCCCCGGAGGGGGGGGCTATGGCTACACCTTC.

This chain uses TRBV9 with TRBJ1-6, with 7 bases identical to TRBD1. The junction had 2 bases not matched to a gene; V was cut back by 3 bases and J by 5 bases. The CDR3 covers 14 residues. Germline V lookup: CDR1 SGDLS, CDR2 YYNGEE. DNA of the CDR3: TGTGCCAGCAGCGCAGGGGGTAATAATTCACCCCTCCACTTT. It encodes CASSAGGNNSPLHF.

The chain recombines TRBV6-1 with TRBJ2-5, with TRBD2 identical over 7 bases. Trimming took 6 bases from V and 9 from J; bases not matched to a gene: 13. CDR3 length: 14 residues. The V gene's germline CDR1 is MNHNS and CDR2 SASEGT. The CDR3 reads CASSEAPWGGSQYF. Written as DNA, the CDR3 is TGTGCCAGCAGCGAGGCCCCTTGGGGGGGGTCCCAGTACTTC.

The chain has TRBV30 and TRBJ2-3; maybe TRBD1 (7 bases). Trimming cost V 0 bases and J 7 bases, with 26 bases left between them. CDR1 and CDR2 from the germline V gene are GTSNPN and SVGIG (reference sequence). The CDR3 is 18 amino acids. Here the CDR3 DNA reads TGTGCCTGGAGTGTACGCGGCCAGGGGGGAATCAAAGGTCATACGCAGTATTTT. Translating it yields CAWSVRGQGGIKGHTQYF. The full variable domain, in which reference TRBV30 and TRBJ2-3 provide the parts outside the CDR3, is SQTIHQWPATLVQPVGSPLSLECTVEGTSNPNLYWYRQAAGRGLQLLFYSVGIGQISSEVPQNLSASRPQDRQFILSSKKLLLSDSGFYLCAWSVRGQGGIKGHTQYFGPGTRLTVL.

CDR3 in amino acids: CASSAAGGILGEQFF. In DNA, the CDR3 is TGTGCCAGCAGCGCAGCGGGGGGAATACTGGGTGAGCAGTTCTTC. The J gene is TRBJ2-1, the V gene TRBV6-1; 9 bases line up with TRBD2. The junction had 12 bases not matched to a gene; V was cut back by 6 bases and J by 9 bases. This CDR3 is built from 15 residues. CDR1 MNHNS and CDR2 SASEGT come from the germline V gene.

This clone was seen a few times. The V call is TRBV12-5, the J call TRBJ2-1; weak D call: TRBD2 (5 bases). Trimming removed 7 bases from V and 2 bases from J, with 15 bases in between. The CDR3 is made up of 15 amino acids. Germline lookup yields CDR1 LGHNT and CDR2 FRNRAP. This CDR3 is CASAPRGIPYNEQFF. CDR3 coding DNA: TGTGCTAGTGCCCCTCGGGGAATCCCCTACAATGAGCAGTTCTTC.